This section outlines one T cell receptor (beta chain) sequence together with its context. As yet, its antigen is unknown. This sample stems from a study of shared clonotypes between healthy human individuals. In the naive CD8 group, cells lacked CD45RO and were positively selected for CCR7, so terminally differentiated effector memory CD45RA+ cells were left out. Germline V gives CDR1 SQVTM, CDR2 ANQGSEA. Trimming pared 7 bases from V and 4 bases from J, leaving 19 bases between. The CDR3 is made up of 14 amino acids. A deep-level run was used for the assay. Each replicate PCR on the sorted subsets used 150 to 200 ng DNA (around 30,000 T cell genomes). The protocol was immunoSEQ multiplex PCR, while the TCRdb copy is restricted to in-frame clones and leaves out a portion. The profile shows 550,000 to 600,000 clones, about 98% of them singletons. The study, taken as a whole, reports: It was only blood that was sampled, and tissue repertoires likely differ. What naive subsets generally showed was a larger estimated richness than memory subsets showed.

Material for sequencing was naive CD8+ T cells sorted from blood. The chain uses TRBV29-1 and TRBJ1-1; the D gene is possibly TRBD1 (6 bases). This sequence originates from a man between 25 and 39 years old in good health. This chain's CDR3 is CSGGRGRGRTEAFF. CDR3 nucleotides: TGCAGCGGAGGCAGGGGCCGAGGTCGCACTGAAGCTTTCTTT.